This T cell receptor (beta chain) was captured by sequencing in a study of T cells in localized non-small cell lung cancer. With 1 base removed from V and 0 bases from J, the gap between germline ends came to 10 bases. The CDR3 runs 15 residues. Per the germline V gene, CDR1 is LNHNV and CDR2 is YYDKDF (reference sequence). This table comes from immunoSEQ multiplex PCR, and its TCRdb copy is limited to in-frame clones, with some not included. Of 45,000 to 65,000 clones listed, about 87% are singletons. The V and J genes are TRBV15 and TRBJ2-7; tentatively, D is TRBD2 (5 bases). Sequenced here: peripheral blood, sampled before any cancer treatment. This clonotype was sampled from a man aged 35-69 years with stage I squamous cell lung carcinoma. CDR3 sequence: CATSRGGLSSYEQYF. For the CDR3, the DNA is TGTGCCACCAGCAGAGGAGGGCTTAGCTCCTACGAGCAGTACTTC.